The 10 T cell receptor beta chains listed next were all sequenced from one sample in a study of long-term antiretroviral therapy in people with HIV. The libraries were made with immunoSEQ v3.0 at survey level. The data were produced by immunoSEQ multiplex PCR, yet TCRdb's version contains in-frame clones alone and is incomplete. In the table there are about 15,000 clones, around four fifths of which are singletons. This specimen was unsorted PBMCs, taken 3.2 years after starting antiretroviral therapy. These receptors all come from a woman aged 40-49 years with HIV.

The V call is TRBV6-5, the J call TRBJ2-5, with D possibly being TRBD1 or TRBD2 (6 bases each). This CDR3 contains 14 residues. Germline assignment: CDR1 MNHEY and CDR2 SVGAGI. Trimming cost V 0 bases and J 10 bases, with 15 bases left between them. This CDR3 reads CASSYSRGDTNQYF. The CDR3 coding sequence is TGTGCCAGCAGTTACTCGAGGGGGGACACCAACCAGTACTTC.

The chain joins TRBV4-3 to TRBJ2-3; D not certain. Deletions cut 4 bases from V and 0 bases from J, with 11 bases between. CDR1 is LGHNA and CDR2 is YSLEER in the germline V gene. CDR3 length: 15 amino acids. The CDR3, as DNA: TGCGCCAGCAGCCGGGGTAGCTTTAGCACAGATACGCAGTATTTT. Its protein is CASSRGSFSTDTQYF.

This clone occurred once. This chain uses TRBV5-1 with TRBJ2-7; a possible D gene is TRBD2 (6 bases). The germline V and J ends were trimmed by 0 bases and 1 base, with 14 bases remaining between them. Looked up from germline, CDR1 is SGHRS and CDR2 is YFSETQ. CDR3 length equals 16 residues. The CDR3 is CASSLVVGGPSYEQYF. CDR3 in DNA: TGCGCCAGCAGCTTGGTTGTCGGGGGACCATCCTACGAGCAGTACTTC. The variable domain in full, with the rest retrieved from reference TRBV5-1 and TRBJ2-7, is KAGVTQTPRYLIKTRGQQVTLSCSPISGHRSVSWYQQTPGQGLQFLFEYFSETQRNKGNFPGRFSGRQFSNSRSEMNVSTLELGDSALYLCASSLVVGGPSYEQYFGPGTRLTVT.

This clone occurred once. The J gene is TRBJ2-5, the V gene TRBV5-1; TRBD2 might be the D (6 bases). V lost 5 bases to trimming and J lost 2 bases, with 16 bases between them. CDR1 is SGHRS, CDR2 YFSETQ, per germline. This CDR3 contains 15 residues. CDR3 sequence (DNA): TGCGCCAGCAGACTAACCGGAGGGACTCAAGAGACCCAGTACTTC. Amino acids: CASRLTGGTQETQYF.

DNA of the CDR3: TGTGCCAGCAGTGACTCCGCGGGGGGGGGAGGCTACACCTTC. This encodes CASSDSAGGGGYTF. This chain connects TRBV6-1 to TRBJ1-2; tentative D call: TRBD1 (5 bases). The CDR3 is 14 residues long. Trimming took off 3 bases at V and 8 bases at J, with 16 bases between the two ends. Germline V gives CDR1 MNHNS, CDR2 SASEGT.

As to this clone: One end of the junction is discordant with germline, which a read error may explain. Other DNA sequences in this sample translate to the same CDR3. This sequence joins TRBV5-4 and TRBJ1-1, with D tentatively TRBD1 (6 bases). Per germline, CDR1 SGHNT and CDR2 YYREEE (reference sequence). This CDR3 spans 16 amino acids. DNA for the CDR3: TGTGCCAGCAGCTTGTCCGAAGGGTTGAGGGACACTGAGGCTTTCTTT. This codes for CASSLSEGLRDTEAFF.

J is TRBJ2-1 and V is TRBV25-1, with 7 nucleotides matching TRBD1. V shed 3 bases and J 6 bases; nucleotides not matched to a gene: 2. Germline V gives CDR1 MGHDK, CDR2 SYGVNS. CDR3 length: 13 amino acids. CDR3 nucleotide sequence: TGTGCCAGCAGTGAGACAGGGCCCAATGAGCAGTTCTTC. It codes for CASSETGPNEQFF.

This clone was seen a few times. V usage is TRBV7-2 and J usage is TRBJ2-1; D gene uncertain. Germline CDR1 and CDR2: SGHTA and FQGNSA. The CDR3 length is 14 residues. V gave up 6 bases and J gave up 2 bases, with 11 bases separating them. Written as DNA, the CDR3 is TGTGCCAGCAGAACAAAAGACGCCTACAATGAGCAGTTCTTC. Its protein product is CASRTKDAYNEQFF.

The chain combines TRBV11-3 with TRBJ2-7, with TRBD2 matching over 9 bases. This CDR3 comprises 16 residues. Looked up from germline, CDR1 is SGHNT and CDR2 is YENEEA. V shed 3 bases, J shed 2 bases, and the junction held 8 bases outside the gene matches. For the CDR3, the DNA is TGTGCCAGCAGCTTTGACAGGGTAGCGGGGGCCTACGAGCAGTACTTC. Its translation: CASSFDRVAGAYEQYF.

The J gene is TRBJ2-7, the V gene TRBV6-5; D gene ambiguous. V lost 6 bases and J 4 bases, leaving 13 bases between the germline ends. Germline lookup yields CDR1 MNHEY and CDR2 SVGAGI. The CDR3 is made up of 13 amino acids. CDR3 sequence reads: CASRHLTEYEQYF. Here the CDR3 DNA reads TGTGCCAGCAGACATTTGACCGAGTACGAGCAGTACTTC.